The 21 T cell receptor beta chains below all came from one sample that was sequenced in a study of regulatory T cells in long-lasting Graves disease. In building TCR beta libraries, iRepertoire HTBI primers were used together with Arm-PCR of CDR3 regions. A single record per CDR3 protein comes from TCRdb applying MiXCR to the multiplex PCR reads. This table holds around 510,000 distinct CDR3 sequences, roughly 20% found once. Sample time point: persistent/refractory GD, antithyroid drugs over 5 years with positive TRAb. From RNA extracted from PBMCs, the TCR library was made. Sequencing used peripheral blood mononuclear cells (PBMCs), obtained when the disease was refractory, from a patient treated with antithyroid drugs. The receptor source for this set is a female donor with Graves disease.

This clonotype was observed many times. CDR3 bases: TGTGCCAGCAGTGACCTACTATGGGAGACCCAGTACTTC. It is translated as CASSDLLWETQYF. This sequence joins TRBV6-1 and TRBJ2-5; no firm D call. V shed 3 bases and J shed 5 bases, with 10 bases lying between them. In germline, CDR1 is MNHNS, CDR2 SASEGT. The CDR3 consists of 13 residues.

This clonotype came up many times. The chain uses TRBV12-3 or TRBV12-4 and TRBJ2-7; tentative D call: TRBD1 (5 bases). Trimming pared 1 base from V and 4 bases from J, leaving 11 bases between. The CDR3 totals 14 residues. The CDR3 spells CASSLVDREYEQYF. As DNA, the CDR3 is TGTGCCAGCAGTTTAGTAGACAGAGAATACGAGCAGTACTTC.

Worth noting for this clonotype: This clone may be a read error of a much larger clone one base away. The V gene is TRBV20-1, the J gene TRBJ1-1; D may be TRBD1 (6 bases). The CDR3 spans 16 residues. In germline, CDR1 is DFQATT, CDR2 SNEGSKA (reference sequence). Trimming stripped 0 bases from V and 5 bases from J, with 19 bases between. In nucleotides, the CDR3 is TGCAGTGCTAGAGATCGGGGCAAGGGGGGAGGGACTGAAGCTTTCTTT. Amino acids: CSARDRGKGGGTEAFF.

To note about this clonotype: A much larger clone differs from this one at a single base, so this may be a read error. V and J are TRBV12-3 or TRBV12-4 and TRBJ2-7; no definite D call. The CDR3 consists of 12 residues. V lost 3 bases to trimming and J lost 9 bases, with 12 bases between them. CDR3 amino acids: CASSFKLFGQYF. The CDR3 nucleotides are TGTGCCAGCAGTTTTAAGTTGTTTGGGCAGTACTTC.

This clonotype was counted a few times. The rearrangement joins TRBV5-1 to TRBJ2-7, with D perhaps matching TRBD1 or TRBD2 (6 bases each). Germline assignment: CDR1 SGHRS and CDR2 YFSETQ. The CDR3 consists of 14 residues. Trimming pared 5 bases from V and 4 bases from J, leaving 16 bases between. The CDR3 DNA is TGCGCCAGCAGATATATACAGGGAGGTTACGAGCAGTACTTC. Amino acids: CASRYIQGGYEQYF.

CDR3 residues: CASSQDKNYGYTF. The DNA of the CDR3 is TGTGCCAGCTCTCAGGACAAGAACTATGGCTACACCTTC. This chain links TRBV18 with TRBJ1-2; D is possibly TRBD1 (5 bases). In germline, CDR1 is KGHSH, CDR2 LQKENI. CDR3 length: 13 residues. V lost 6 bases to trimming and J lost 2 bases, with 10 bases between them.

This clonotype was recorded a few times. The V and J genes are TRBV15 and TRBJ1-2; D might be TRBD1 (5 bases). This CDR3 spans 15 amino acids. Germline CDR1 and CDR2: LNHNV and YYDKDF (reference sequence). Trimming left V 0 bases short and J 5 bases short, with 13 bases between. CDR3 bases: TGTGCCACCAGCAGAGATATGGGGGTCCCGTATGGCTACACCTTC. Its protein product is CATSRDMGVPYGYTF. The entire variable domain, with the rest obtained from reference TRBV15 and TRBJ1-2, is as follows: DAMVIQNPRYQVTQFGKPVTLSCSQTLNHNVMYWYQQKSSQAPKLLFHYYDKDFNNEADTPDNFQSRRPNTSFCFLDIRSPGLGDTAMYLCATSRDMGVPYGYTFGSGTRLTVV.

This clonotype has at least ten counts. CDR3 DNA sequence: TGTGCCAGCAGTTCGCCCCAACAGGGGTCGAACACTGAAGCTTTCTTT. Encoded protein: CASSSPQQGSNTEAFF. The J gene is TRBJ1-1, the V gene TRBV27; TRBD1 aligns across 7 bases. There are 16 residues in the CDR3. J lost 1 base, V lost 4 bases, and 9 bases had no gene match. CDR1 and CDR2 from the germline V gene are MNHEY and SMNVEV (reference sequence).

The chain couples TRBV12-3 or TRBV12-4 to TRBJ2-2; D not resolved. The CDR3 is 14 amino acids. V was pared by 3 bases and J by 0 bases, with 5 bases between. CDR3 region: CASSFTPNTGELFF. Here the CDR3 DNA reads TGTGCCAGCAGTTTTACACCGAACACCGGGGAGCTGTTTTTT.

In its sample, this clonotype was seen a few times. The CDR3 DNA follows: TGTGCCAGCAGCCCTGAACGGGGGCGTTCGCAGACCCAGTACTTC. It yields the protein CASSPERGRSQTQYF. This chain links TRBV3-1 with TRBJ2-5; D possibly matches TRBD1 or TRBD2 (6 bases each). This CDR3 is built from 15 residues. Trimming took 4 bases from V and 6 from J, leaving 18 bases between them. Germline CDR1 and CDR2: LGHDT and YNNKEL (reference sequence).

This chain connects TRBV24-1 to TRBJ2-1; D tentatively reads TRBD1 or TRBD2 (6 bases each). Germline V lookup: CDR1 KGHDR, CDR2 SFDVKD. The V and J ends lost 7 bases and 5 bases respectively, with 17 bases between them. The CDR3 is made up of 15 amino acids. For the CDR3, the DNA is TGTGCCACCAGCCACAGGGTATTAGCGGACAATGAGCAGTTCTTC. Translated, it gives CATSHRVLADNEQFF.

This clonotype came up many times. CDR3 sequence: CASSQDFRAGTFETQYF. The CDR3 bases are TGTGCCAGCAGCCAAGATTTCCGTGCGGGGACATTCGAGACCCAGTACTTC. This chain joins TRBV3-1 and TRBJ2-5; D is perhaps TRBD1 or TRBD2 (6 bases each). V was trimmed by 0 bases and J by 5 bases, leaving 19 bases between them. The CDR3 is 17 residues long. From germline, CDR1 is LGHDT and CDR2 YNNKEL (reference sequence).

This clonotype was recorded at least ten times. CDR3 nucleotide sequence: TGTGCCAGCAGTCCGGGGAGGTTCACCTCACCCCTCCACTTT. This translates into CASSPGRFTSPLHF. The V gene is TRBV28, the J gene TRBJ1-6; D is unresolved. Trimming left V 5 bases short and J 10 bases short, with 15 bases between. Per germline, CDR1 MDHEN and CDR2 SYDVKM. The CDR3 consists of 14 residues.

This rearrangement joins TRBV18 to TRBJ1-4; D is unresolved. Looked up from germline, CDR1 is KGHSH and CDR2 is LQKENI. Trimming took off 3 bases at V and 3 bases at J, with 8 bases between the two ends. The CDR3 has 14 residues. The chain's CDR3 is CASSPARPNEKLFF. The CDR3 DNA sequence: TGTGCCAGCTCACCTGCCAGACCTAATGAAAAACTGTTTTTT.

V gene TRBV7-2 combines with J gene TRBJ2-1, with D unresolved. V was trimmed by 1 base and J by 4 bases, leaving 17 bases between them. Germline V gene data show CDR1 as SGHTA and CDR2 as FQGNSA. This CDR3 has 17 amino acids. In DNA, the CDR3 is TGTGCCAGCAGCTTAGGAAAGACTGGCGGCGCATACAATGAGCAGTTCTTC. It encodes CASSLGKTGGAYNEQFF.

This clonotype has at least ten counts. The rearrangement uses TRBV6-1 and TRBJ1-4; a weak D match, TRBD1 (6 bases). CDR1 and CDR2 (germline): MNHNS, SASEGT. V shed 6 bases and J shed 3 bases, with 14 bases lying between them. The CDR3 is made up of 15 amino acids. CDR3 in amino acids: CASSTPRGANEKLFF. CDR3 DNA sequence: TGTGCCAGCAGCACCCCCAGGGGAGCTAATGAAAAACTGTTTTTT.

The sample holds many counts of this clonotype. The rearrangement links TRBV3-1 to TRBJ2-7; 9 bases are a match to TRBD1. The germline gives CDR1 LGHDT, CDR2 YNNKEL (reference sequence). J lost 5 bases, V lost 3 bases, and 5 bases had no gene match. The CDR3 spans 14 residues. The CDR3: CASSHWDRADEQYF. CDR3 nucleotides: TGTGCCAGCAGCCATTGGGACAGGGCGGACGAGCAGTACTTC.

The chain joins TRBV6-5 to TRBJ1-1; a possible D gene is TRBD1 (6 bases). CDR1 and CDR2 (germline): MNHEY, SVGAGI. V was pared by 2 bases and J by 5 bases, with 18 bases between. The CDR3 runs to 16 residues. This CDR3 is CASSYGMQGSGTEAFF. CDR3 nucleotides: TGTGCCAGCAGTTACGGCATGCAGGGGAGTGGGACTGAAGCTTTCTTT.

This clonotype was observed many times. The rearrangement links TRBV6-5 to TRBJ1-1; D not resolved. V lost 4 bases to trimming and J lost 3 bases, with 9 bases between them. The CDR3 is made up of 13 amino acids. From germline, CDR1 is MNHEY and CDR2 SVGAGI. The CDR3 region is CASSSGSDTEAFF. The CDR3 region has the DNA TGTGCCAGCAGTTCTGGGTCGGACACTGAAGCTTTCTTT.

This clonotype was counted between two and nine times. V is TRBV4-1 and J is TRBJ2-5, with D uncertain. This CDR3 is built from 15 residues. Germline V gene data show CDR1 as MGHRA and CDR2 as YSYEKL. Trimming took off 0 bases at V and 5 bases at J, with 13 bases between the two ends. Here the CDR3 reads CASSQDNKYGETQYF. CDR3 DNA sequence: TGCGCCAGCAGCCAAGATAACAAATACGGGGAGACCCAGTACTTC.

This clonotype was picked up one time. A read error may be the cause here, since a much bigger clone is one base away. The J gene is TRBJ1-1, the V gene TRBV3-1, with D perhaps matching TRBD1 (6 bases). CDR1 and CDR2 from the germline V gene are LGHDT and YNNKEL (reference sequence). There are 14 residues in the CDR3. The ends were cut back, 1 base at V and 5 bases at J, with 11 bases in the middle. DNA for the CDR3: TGTGCCAGCAGCCAAGGTTACCAGGGGACTGAAGCTTTCTTT. It translates to CASSQGYQGTEAFF. Complete variable domain (other parts from reference TRBV3-1 and TRBJ1-1): DTAVSQTPKYLVTQMGNDKSIKCEQNLGHDTMYWYKQDSKKFLKIMFSYNNKELIINETVPNRFSPKSPDKAHLNLHINSLELGDSAVYFCASSQGYQGTEAFFGQGTRLTVV.